The present TCR beta chain was sequenced within a study of cytomegalovirus exposure and HLA in healthy donors. Overall study: Earlier results showed approximately 110 million unique TCR beta sequences derived from approximately 180 million T cells.

Findings and caveats of the study: Later analysis demonstrated an association between a missense DCLRE1C variant and TCR beta V- and J-gene trimming. Later, an analysis found that common viral pathogens appeared to be linked with several of the most significant clusters.

Germline assignment: CDR1 WSHSY and CDR2 SAAADI. The CDR3 extends over 13 amino acids. V lost 1 base and J lost 12, with 13 bases in between. Notes on this clone: What it binds is unknown.

PCR was performed using 60 Vbeta and 13 Jbeta primers. Method: immunoSEQ multiplex PCR; TCRdb's copy keeps in-frame clones and lacks some. Here the sample spans about 150,000 clones, approximately 85% being singletons. The J gene is TRBJ2-1, the V gene TRBV10-2; D perhaps matches TRBD2 (6 bases). The receptor was derived from a woman aged 18-35 years in good health and CMV-seronegative. Sequenced material: PBMCs. The DNA for the CDR3 is TGCGCCAGCAGTGAGTTTTTTGGGGGAGGGCAGTTCTTC. It is translated as CASSEFFGGGQFF.